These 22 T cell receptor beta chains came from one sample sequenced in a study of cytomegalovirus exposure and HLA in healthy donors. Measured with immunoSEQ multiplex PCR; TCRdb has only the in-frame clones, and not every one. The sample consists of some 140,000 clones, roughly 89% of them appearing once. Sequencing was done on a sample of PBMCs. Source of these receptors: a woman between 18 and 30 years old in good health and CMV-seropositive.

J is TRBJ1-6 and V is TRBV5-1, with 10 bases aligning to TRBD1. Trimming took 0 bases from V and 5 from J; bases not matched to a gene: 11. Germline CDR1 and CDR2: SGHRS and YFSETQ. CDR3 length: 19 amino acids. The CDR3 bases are TGCGCCAGCAGCTTGGAGGGACAGGGGCAACTGATAAATAATTCACCCCTCCACTTT. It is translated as CASSLEGQGQLINNSPLHF.

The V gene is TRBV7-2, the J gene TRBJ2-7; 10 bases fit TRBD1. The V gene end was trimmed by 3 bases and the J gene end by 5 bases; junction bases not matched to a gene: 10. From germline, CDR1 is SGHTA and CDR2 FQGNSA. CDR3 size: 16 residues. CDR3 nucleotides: TGTGCCAGCAGCTTTCGTGGGACAGGGGAAAAAAACGAGCAGTACTTC. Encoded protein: CASSFRGTGEKNEQYF.

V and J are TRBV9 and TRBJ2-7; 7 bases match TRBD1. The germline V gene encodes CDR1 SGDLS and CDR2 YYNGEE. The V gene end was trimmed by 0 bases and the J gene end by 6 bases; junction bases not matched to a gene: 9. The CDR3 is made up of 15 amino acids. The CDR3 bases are TGTGCCAGCAGCGTAGCCACGACAGGGCCGCGCGAGCAGTACTTC. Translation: CASSVATTGPREQYF.

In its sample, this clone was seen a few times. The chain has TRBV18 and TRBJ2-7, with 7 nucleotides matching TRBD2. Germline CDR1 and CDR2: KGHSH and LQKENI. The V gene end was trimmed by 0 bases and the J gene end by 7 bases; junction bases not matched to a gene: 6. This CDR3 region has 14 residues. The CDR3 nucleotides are TGTGCCAGCTCACCACCGGGGGGGTTCGAAGAGCAGTACTTC. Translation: CASSPPGGFEEQYF. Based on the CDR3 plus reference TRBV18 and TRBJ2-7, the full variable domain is NAGVMQNPRHLVRRRGQEARLRCSPMKGHSHVYWYRQLPEEGLKFMVYLQKENIIDESGMPKERFSAEFPKEGPSILRIQQVVRGDSAAYFCASSPPGGFEEQYFGPGTRLTVT.

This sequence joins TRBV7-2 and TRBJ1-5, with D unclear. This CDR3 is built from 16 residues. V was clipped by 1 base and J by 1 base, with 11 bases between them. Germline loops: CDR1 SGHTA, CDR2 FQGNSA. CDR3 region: CASSLESGISNQPQHF. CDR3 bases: TGTGCCAGCAGCTTAGAATCGGGTATAAGCAATCAGCCCCAGCATTTT.

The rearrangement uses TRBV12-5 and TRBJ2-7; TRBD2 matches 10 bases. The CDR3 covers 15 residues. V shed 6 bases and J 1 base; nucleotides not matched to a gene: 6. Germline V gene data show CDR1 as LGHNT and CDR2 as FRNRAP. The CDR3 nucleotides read TGTGCTAGTGGCCGTGGACTAGCGGTATCCTACGAGCAGTACTTC. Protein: CASGRGLAVSYEQYF. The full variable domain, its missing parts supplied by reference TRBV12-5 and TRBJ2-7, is DARVTQTPRHKVTEMGQEVTMRCQPILGHNTVFWYRQTMMQGLELLAYFRNRAPLDDSGMPKDRFSAEMPDATLATLKIQPSEPRDSAVYFCASGRGLAVSYEQYFGPGTRLTVT.

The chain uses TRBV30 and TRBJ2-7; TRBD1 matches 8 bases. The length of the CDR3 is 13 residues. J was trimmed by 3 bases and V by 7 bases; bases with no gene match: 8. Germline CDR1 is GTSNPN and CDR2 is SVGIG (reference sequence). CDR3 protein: CASSGTGGYEQYF. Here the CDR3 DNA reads TGTGCCTCATCGGGCACAGGGGGCTACGAGCAGTACTTC.

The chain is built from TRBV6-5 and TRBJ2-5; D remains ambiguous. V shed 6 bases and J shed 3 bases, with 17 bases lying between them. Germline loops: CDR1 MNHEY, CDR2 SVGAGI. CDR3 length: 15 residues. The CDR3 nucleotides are TGTGCCAGCAGCCGAGACTTATGGTCAGAAGAGACCCAGTACTTC. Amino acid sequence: CASSRDLWSEETQYF.

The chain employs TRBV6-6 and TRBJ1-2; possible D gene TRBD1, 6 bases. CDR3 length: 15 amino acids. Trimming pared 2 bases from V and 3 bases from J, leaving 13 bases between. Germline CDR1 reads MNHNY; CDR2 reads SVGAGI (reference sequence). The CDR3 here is CASSYRTVWDYGYTF. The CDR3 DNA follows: TGTGCCAGCAGTTACAGGACAGTCTGGGACTATGGCTACACCTTC.

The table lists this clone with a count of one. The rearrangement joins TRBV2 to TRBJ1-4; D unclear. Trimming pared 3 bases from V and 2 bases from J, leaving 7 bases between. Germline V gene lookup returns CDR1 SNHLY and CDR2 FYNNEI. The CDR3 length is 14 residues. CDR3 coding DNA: TGTGCCAGCAGTGATAGGCGGACTAATGAAAAACTGTTTTTT. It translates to CASSDRRTNEKLFF.

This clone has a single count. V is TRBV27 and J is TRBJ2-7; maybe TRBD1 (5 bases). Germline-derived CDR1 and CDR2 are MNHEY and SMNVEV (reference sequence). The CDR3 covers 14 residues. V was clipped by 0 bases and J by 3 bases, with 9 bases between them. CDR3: CASSLSGDFYEQYF. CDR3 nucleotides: TGTGCCAGCAGTTTATCAGGGGATTTCTACGAGCAGTACTTC.

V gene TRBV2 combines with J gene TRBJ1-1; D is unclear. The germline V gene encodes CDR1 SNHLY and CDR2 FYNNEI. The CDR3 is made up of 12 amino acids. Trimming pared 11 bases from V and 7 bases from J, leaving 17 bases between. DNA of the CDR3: TGTGCCTCTCAGGCCACCGCCTATGAAGCTTTCTTT. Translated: CASQATAYEAFF. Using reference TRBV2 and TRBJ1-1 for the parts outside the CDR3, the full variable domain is EPEVTQTPSHQVTQMGQEVILRCVPISNHLYFYWYRQILGQKVEFLVSFYNNEISEKSEIFDDQFSVERPDGSNFTLKIRSTKLEDSAMYFCASQATAYEAFFGQGTRLTVV.

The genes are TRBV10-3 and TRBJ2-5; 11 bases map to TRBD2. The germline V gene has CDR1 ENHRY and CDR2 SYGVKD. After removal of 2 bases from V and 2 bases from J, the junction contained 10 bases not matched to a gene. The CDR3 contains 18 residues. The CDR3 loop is CAISERASGGTKQETQYF. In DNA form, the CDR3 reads TGTGCCATCAGTGAGAGGGCTAGCGGGGGGACCAAGCAAGAGACCCAGTACTTC.

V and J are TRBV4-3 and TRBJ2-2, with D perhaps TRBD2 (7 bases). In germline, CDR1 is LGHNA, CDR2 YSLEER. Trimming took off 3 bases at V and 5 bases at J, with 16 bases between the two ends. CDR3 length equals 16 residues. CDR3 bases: TGCGCCAGCAGCCAGGGGGGGGGCCTGGATACCGGGGAGCTGTTTTTT. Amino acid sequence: CASSQGGGLDTGELFF.

The CDR3 coding sequence is TGTGCCAGCAACCCCAAAGGGTTCGCGGGGGACACTGAAGCTTTCTTT. Translation: CASNPKGFAGDTEAFF. The chain has TRBV6-6 and TRBJ1-1; a possible D gene is TRBD1 (5 bases). Germline V gene sequence: CDR1 MNHNY, CDR2 SVGAGI (reference sequence). V shed 7 bases and J shed 3 bases, with 21 bases lying between them. The CDR3 covers 16 residues.

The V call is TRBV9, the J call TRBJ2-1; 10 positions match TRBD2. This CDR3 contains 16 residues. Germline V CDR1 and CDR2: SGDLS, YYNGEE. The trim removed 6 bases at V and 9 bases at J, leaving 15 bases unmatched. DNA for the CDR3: TGTGCCAGCACCCCCGCCGGGAGCGGGGGGGCCGGTGAGCAGTTCTTC. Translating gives CASTPAGSGGAGEQFF. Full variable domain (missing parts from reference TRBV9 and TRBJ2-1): DSGVTQTPKHLITATGQRVTLRCSPRSGDLSVYWYQQSLDQGLQFLIQYYNGEERAKGNILERFSAQQFPDLHSELNLSSLELGDSALYFCASTPAGSGGAGEQFFGPGTRLTVL.

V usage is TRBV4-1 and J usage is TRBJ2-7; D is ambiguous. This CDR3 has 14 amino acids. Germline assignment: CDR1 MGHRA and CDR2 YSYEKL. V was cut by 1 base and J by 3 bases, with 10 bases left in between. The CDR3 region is CASSQVHGDYEQYF. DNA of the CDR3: TGCGCCAGCAGCCAAGTTCACGGAGACTACGAGCAGTACTTC.

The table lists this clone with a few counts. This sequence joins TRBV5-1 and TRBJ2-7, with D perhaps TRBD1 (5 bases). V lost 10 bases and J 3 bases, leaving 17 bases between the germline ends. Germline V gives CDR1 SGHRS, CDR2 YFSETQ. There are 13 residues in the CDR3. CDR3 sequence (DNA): TGCGCCCGATATTTGACGGACAACTACGAGCAGTACTTC. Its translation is CARYLTDNYEQYF.

CDR3 region: CASSLATGSYEQYF. As DNA, the CDR3 is TGCGCCAGCAGCTTGGCAACGGGGTCCTACGAGCAGTACTTC. J is TRBJ2-7 and V is TRBV5-1; perhaps TRBD2 as D (5 bases). The CDR3 is made up of 14 amino acids. V lost 0 bases and J lost 1, with 8 bases in between. Germline V gene sequence: CDR1 SGHRS, CDR2 YFSETQ.

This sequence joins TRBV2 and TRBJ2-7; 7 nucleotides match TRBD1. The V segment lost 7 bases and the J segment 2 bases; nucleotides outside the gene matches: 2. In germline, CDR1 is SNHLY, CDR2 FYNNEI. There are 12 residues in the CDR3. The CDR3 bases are TGTGCCAGCACTACAGGGGCCTACGAGCAGTACTTC. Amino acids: CASTTGAYEQYF.

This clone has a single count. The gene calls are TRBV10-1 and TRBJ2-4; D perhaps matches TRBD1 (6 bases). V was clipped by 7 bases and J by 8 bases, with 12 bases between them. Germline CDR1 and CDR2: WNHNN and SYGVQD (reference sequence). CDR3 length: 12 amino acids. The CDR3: CASKTGRDIQYF. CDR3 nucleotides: TGCGCCAGCAAGACAGGTAGGGACATTCAGTACTTC.

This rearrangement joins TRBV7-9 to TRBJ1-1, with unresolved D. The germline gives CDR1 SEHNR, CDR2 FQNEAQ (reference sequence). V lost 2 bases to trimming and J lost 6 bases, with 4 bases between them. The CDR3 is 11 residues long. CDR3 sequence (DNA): TGTGCCAGCAGCTTAACGGCTGAAGCTTTCTTT. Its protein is CASSLTAEAFF.